The present T cell receptor beta chain was sequenced within a study of shared clonotypes between healthy human individuals. At the level of the study: The study drew on a couple of women and a few men aged 18 to 49 as donors.

Comment on this clone: Its antigen is unidentified.

An approximately 180 ng quantity of DNA, about 30,000 T cell genomes, went into the sorted-subset replicate PCRs. This table comes from immunoSEQ multiplex PCR, and its TCRdb copy is limited to in-frame clones, with some not included. This sample has about 2.3 million clones; 85% to 95% occur once, and the top ten carry 0.39%. Each sample came from a Caucasian adult donor living in Nashville, Tennessee. Study-wide findings and caveats: Rarefaction revealed incomplete sorted-subset sequencing despite large depth.

The V end was cut by 3 bases, the J end by 4 bases, with 13 bases between. The CDR3 has 14 amino acids. Germline CDR1 reads SGHRS; CDR2 reads YFSETQ. The chain is built from TRBV5-1 and TRBJ1-2; a weak D match, TRBD1 (5 bases). The specimen sequenced was naive CD4+ T cells from PBMCs. The sample's subset: CD45RA+ positively selected. The TCR originated in a man between 18 and 29 years old in good health. Some clones in this sample may be carry-over from other donors' samples. CDR3 region: CASSSDRQFYGYTF. The CDR3 DNA is TGCGCCAGCAGCTCCGACAGACAGTTCTATGGCTACACCTTC.